The next 26 T cell receptor beta chains were all read from a single sample in a study of T cell changes during pregnancy in multiple sclerosis. TCRdb's table, derived via immunoSEQ multiplex PCR, lists solely in-frame clones and lacks some. The sample has tens of thousands of clones, 88% seen once. The sample in question was CD4+ T cells from peripheral blood mononuclear cells, obtained in the first trimester of pregnancy. The receptors come from a female donor with multiple sclerosis, enrolled in a pregnancy study.

V gene TRBV5-1 combines with J gene TRBJ2-7; possibly TRBD1 for D (6 bases). This CDR3 has 14 amino acids. Trimming removed 0 bases at V and 1 base at J, with 8 bases between. From germline, CDR1 is SGHRS and CDR2 YFSETQ. This CDR3 is CASSLDGTSYEQYF. CDR3 bases: TGCGCCAGCAGCTTGGATGGGACATCCTACGAGCAGTACTTC. Variable domain in full (rest from reference TRBV5-1 and TRBJ2-7): KAGVTQTPRYLIKTRGQQVTLSCSPISGHRSVSWYQQTPGQGLQFLFEYFSETQRNKGNFPGRFSGRQFSNSRSEMNVSTLELGDSALYLCASSLDGTSYEQYFGPGTRLTVT.

This rearrangement joins TRBV6-6 to TRBJ1-4; TRBD1 matches at 7 bases. Germline CDR1 MNHNY, CDR2 SVGAGI (reference sequence). V gave up 4 bases and J gave up 6 bases; unmatched junction bases: 8. The CDR3 is made up of 15 amino acids. The CDR3 DNA reads TGTGCCAGCAGTTCCTCCGGGACAGACTATGAAAAACTGTTTTTT. It encodes CASSSSGTDYEKLFF.

J is TRBJ2-2 and V is TRBV11-3, with D unresolved. This CDR3 has 12 residues. V shed 8 bases and J shed 8 bases, with 12 bases lying between them. Per germline, CDR1 SGHNT and CDR2 YENEEA. The CDR3 loop reads CASGRSSGELFF. The DNA of the CDR3 is TGTGCCAGCGGTCGGAGTTCAGGGGAGCTGTTTTTT.

A single count supports this clone. V usage is TRBV5-4 and J usage is TRBJ1-6, with 9 bases lining up with TRBD1. The V gene's germline CDR1 is SGHNT and CDR2 YYREEE (reference sequence). The CDR3 runs 16 residues. The ends lost 4 bases at V and 10 bases at J; junction bases unmatched: 12. The CDR3 coding sequence is TGTGCCAGCAGCCCCCGGACAGGGGAACAAAAGTCACCCCTCCACTTT. This translates into CASSPRTGEQKSPLHF. Drawing the rest from reference TRBV5-4 and TRBJ1-6, the complete variable domain is ETGVTQSPTHLIKTRGQQVTLRCSSQSGHNTVSWYQQALGQGPQFIFQYYREEENGRGNFPPRFSGLQFPNYSSELNVNALELDDSALYLCASSPRTGEQKSPLHFGNGTRLTVT.

The chain recombines TRBV5-6 with TRBJ2-2; tentatively, D is TRBD1 (5 bases). Trimming pared 0 bases from V and 4 bases from J, leaving 13 bases between. The germline CDR1 and CDR2 sequences are SGHDT and YYEEEE. This CDR3 contains 16 residues. The CDR3 bases are TGTGCCAGCAGCTTGGAGGGGCTCCCCCCCACCGGGGAGCTGTTTTTT. It translates to CASSLEGLPPTGELFF.

This sequence joins TRBV30 and TRBJ1-4, with D possibly TRBD1 on 6 matching bases. The CDR3 extends over 13 amino acids. Germline V CDR1 and CDR2: GTSNPN, SVGIG (reference sequence). V was pared by 2 bases and J by 8 bases, with 12 bases between. DNA of the CDR3: TGTGCCTGGAGTATGGGGGCCGGGGAAAAACTGTTTTTT. Translated: CAWSMGAGEKLFF. Complete variable domain (other parts from reference TRBV30 and TRBJ1-4): SQTIHQWPATLVQPVGSPLSLECTVEGTSNPNLYWYRQAAGRGLQLLFYSVGIGQISSEVPQNLSASRPQDRQFILSSKKLLLSDSGFYLCAWSMGAGEKLFFGSGTQLSVL.

V usage is TRBV5-1 and J usage is TRBJ2-2; 8 positions match TRBD1. V dropped 4 bases and J dropped 2; count of bases not matched to a gene: 7. The CDR3 runs to 16 residues. Germline loops: CDR1 SGHRS, CDR2 YFSETQ. DNA for the CDR3: TGCGCCAGCAGCGACGCCGGGACAGGAAACACCGGGGAGCTGTTTTTT. As protein: CASSDAGTGNTGELFF.

V usage is TRBV19 and J usage is TRBJ1-5, with D possibly being TRBD1 (5 bases). Germline CDR1 reads LNHDA; CDR2 reads SQIVND (reference sequence). The CDR3 spans 17 residues. Between the trimmed V and J ends, which lost 8 bases and 2 bases, there was a span of 22 bases. The CDR3 nucleotides read TGTGCCAGTCGTGCCGGGGGAGCCCCTGTCGGCAATCAGCCCCAGCATTTT. This encodes CASRAGGAPVGNQPQHF.

The rearrangement uses TRBV7-9 and TRBJ1-3; D is undetermined. The CDR3 covers 12 residues. Germline assignment: CDR1 SEHNR and CDR2 FQNEAQ (reference sequence). Trimming cost V 1 base and J 7 bases, with 5 bases left between them. DNA for the CDR3: TGTGCCAGCAGCTTAGGAGAGAACACCATATATTTT. It encodes CASSLGENTIYF.

The rearrangement uses TRBV10-3 and TRBJ2-5, with D perhaps TRBD1 (6 bases). Per germline, CDR1 ENHRY and CDR2 SYGVKD. The V end was cut by 2 bases, the J end by 9 bases, with 19 bases between. The CDR3 loop spans 15 amino acids. CDR3: CAISEGQSTVEPQYF. The CDR3 DNA follows: TGTGCCATCAGTGAGGGACAGTCGACCGTTGAGCCCCAGTACTTC.

This chain connects TRBV5-6 to TRBJ2-3, with 7 bases aligning to TRBD1. Losses at the gene ends were 1 base for V and 3 bases for J; bases not matched to a gene: 5. Germline lookup yields CDR1 SGHDT and CDR2 YYEEEE. This CDR3 has 15 residues. The DNA of the CDR3 is TGTGCCAGCAGCTTGAGGGGGCGGCGGACAGATACGCAGTATTTT. Encoded protein: CASSLRGRRTDTQYF.

This chain links TRBV5-4 with TRBJ2-7; 12 bases map to TRBD1. From germline, CDR1 is SGHNT and CDR2 YYREEE (reference sequence). With 4 bases clipped from V and 6 bases from J, the junction kept 8 bases outside the gene matches. The CDR3 has 15 residues. The CDR3 reads CASSPPGQGALEQYF. The CDR3 DNA follows: TGTGCCAGCAGCCCACCGGGACAGGGGGCCCTCGAGCAGTACTTC.

This chain uses TRBV19 with TRBJ1-1; possibly TRBD1 for D (5 bases). Trimming pared 3 bases from V and 0 bases from J, leaving 14 bases between. The CDR3 sequence is 16 residues long. The germline CDR1 and CDR2 sequences are LNHDA and SQIVND (reference sequence). The CDR3 loop reads CASSILVTVMNTEAFF. CDR3 coding DNA: TGTGCCAGTAGTATCCTTGTGACAGTCATGAACACTGAAGCTTTCTTT.

CDR3 coding DNA: TGTGCCACCACAGGGGGAGGGCCCTCTCATGAGCAGTTCTTC. The encoded protein is CATTGGGPSHEQFF. The chain has TRBV10-3 and TRBJ2-1; TRBD1 is a possible D gene (8 bases). Trimming took off 10 bases at V and 8 bases at J, with 21 bases between the two ends. The CDR3 length is 14 residues. Germline lookup yields CDR1 ENHRY and CDR2 SYGVKD.

In its sample, this clone was seen a few times. The V gene is TRBV19, the J gene TRBJ1-1; no reliable D call. This CDR3 is built from 12 residues. Trimming left V 6 bases short and J 1 base short, with 6 bases between. Germline assignment: CDR1 LNHDA and CDR2 SQIVND (reference sequence). The chain's CDR3 is CASRGENTEAFF. CDR3 DNA sequence: TGTGCCAGTAGAGGAGAGAACACTGAAGCTTTCTTT.

The chain links TRBV6-5 to TRBJ2-2; 7 bases line up with TRBD2. The CDR3 extends over 13 amino acids. Germline trimming cut 6 bases from V and 9 bases from J; bases unmatched to any gene: 7. CDR1 is MNHEY and CDR2 is SVGAGI in the germline V gene. For the CDR3, the DNA is TGTGCCAGCAGCTACGGGAGGTTTCGGGAGCTGTTTTTT. Translation gives CASSYGRFRELFF.

The chain uses TRBV28 and TRBJ1-3, with no clear D. Germline CDR1 reads MDHEN; CDR2 reads SYDVKM. Trimming stripped 5 bases from V and 3 bases from J, with 11 bases between. There are 14 residues in the CDR3. CDR3 DNA sequence: TGTGCCAGCAGTCCACCGAGCCTTGGAAACACCATATATTTT. It codes for CASSPPSLGNTIYF.

The sample holds a few counts of this clone. V is TRBV19 and J is TRBJ1-5; maybe TRBD1 (6 bases). The V end was cut by 9 bases, the J end by 1 base, with 25 bases between. This CDR3 has 18 amino acids. CDR1 is LNHDA, CDR2 SQIVND, per germline (reference sequence). The CDR3 coding sequence is TGTGCCAGCAATGTATTATACATGGACAGACAGAGCAATCAGCCCCAGCATTTT. This gives the protein CASNVLYMDRQSNQPQHF.

This clone came up once. This rearrangement joins TRBV28 to TRBJ1-4; tentatively, D is TRBD1 (5 bases). The CDR3 contains 14 residues. Germline values: CDR1 MDHEN, CDR2 SYDVKM. V lost 6 bases to trimming and J lost 4 bases, with 12 bases between them. The CDR3 region has the DNA TGTGCCAGCAGGCGCGGGGGGAATAATGAAAAACTGTTTTTT. This sequence encodes CASRRGGNNEKLFF.

This chain joins TRBV9 and TRBJ2-1, with 7 bases identical to TRBD2. From germline, CDR1 is SGDLS and CDR2 YYNGEE. V shed 2 bases, J shed 5 bases, and the junction held 13 bases outside the gene matches. CDR3 length equals 17 residues. Here the CDR3 reads CASSVRPLAERNNEQFF. In nucleotides, the CDR3 is TGTGCCAGCAGCGTTCGCCCCCTAGCGGAGAGAAACAATGAGCAGTTCTTC.

V usage is TRBV7-8 and J usage is TRBJ2-7; 8 nucleotides align to TRBD2. This CDR3 has 14 amino acids. After removal of 5 bases from V and 3 bases from J, the junction contained 6 bases not matched to a gene. The germline CDR1 and CDR2 sequences are SGHVS and FQNEAQ. Written as DNA, the CDR3 is TGTGCCAGCAGCCAGGCCGGGACTAGCTACGAGCAGTACTTC. Its translation: CASSQAGTSYEQYF.

The CDR3, as DNA: TGTGCCTGGAGTGTCTCACGCGGAGATCCTTCCTACGAGCAGTACTTC. Protein sequence: CAWSVSRGDPSYEQYF. This sequence joins TRBV30 and TRBJ2-7; D remains unclear. V lost 0 bases and J 1 base, leaving 16 bases between the germline ends. The CDR3 length is 16 residues. CDR1 and CDR2 (germline): GTSNPN, SVGIG (reference sequence).

V usage is TRBV7-2 and J usage is TRBJ1-3; TRBD1 matches at 7 bases. Per germline, CDR1 SGHTA and CDR2 FQGNSA. The trim removed 5 bases at V and 3 bases at J, leaving 16 bases unmatched. This CDR3 is built from 18 residues. The CDR3 DNA reads as TGTGCCAGCAGCGATCCATCCGTTTCGGGACAGTATGGAAACACCATATATTTT. Its translation is CASSDPSVSGQYGNTIYF. The variable domain in full, with the rest retrieved from reference TRBV7-2 and TRBJ1-3, is GAGVSQSPSNKVTEKGKDVELRCDPISGHTALYWYRQSLGQGLEFLIYFQGNSAPDKSGLPSDRFSAERTGGSVSTLTIQRTQQEDSAVYLCASSDPSVSGQYGNTIYFGEGSWLTVV.

The rearrangement links TRBV7-7 to TRBJ2-3; possibly TRBD2 for D (5 bases). The CDR3 runs to 13 residues. Germline CDR1 is SSHAT and CDR2 is FNYEAQ (reference sequence). Trimming removed 0 bases from V and 5 bases from J, with 6 bases in between. The CDR3 DNA is TGTGCCAGCAGCTTAGCCGGGGAAGATACGCAGTATTTT. The encoded protein is CASSLAGEDTQYF.

The chain employs TRBV19 and TRBJ1-4; tentatively, D is TRBD1 (6 bases). Germline V gene data show CDR1 as LNHDA and CDR2 as SQIVND (reference sequence). This CDR3 spans 16 amino acids. Trimming took off 2 bases at V and 0 bases at J, with 10 bases between the two ends. The CDR3 protein is CASSIYGGATNEKLFF. The DNA of the CDR3 is TGTGCCAGTAGTATATATGGGGGCGCAACTAATGAAAAACTGTTTTTT.

The chain links TRBV5-4 to TRBJ2-1; weak D call: TRBD2 (5 bases). The germline V gene has CDR1 SGHNT and CDR2 YYREEE (reference sequence). V was clipped by 0 bases and J by 10 bases, with 8 bases between them. The CDR3 is 12 residues long. CDR3 nucleotides: TGTGCCAGCAGCTTGGCCGGCGGGGAGCAGTTCTTC. Encoded protein: CASSLAGGEQFF.